One sample yielded the 29 T cell receptor beta chains listed below, sequenced in a study of blood T cell repertoires in COVID-19. TCRdb's copy holds only in-frame clones and misses some; the assay was immunoSEQ multiplex PCR. The repertoire has some 170,000 clones, 65% to 85% of them found once; the top ten carry 6.5% to 7.5%. The material sequenced was peripheral blood. Receptor source: a middle-aged woman with COVID-19, enrolled during active disease.

This clone was observed a handful of times. The rearrangement links TRBV5-1 to TRBJ1-2, with 7 bases lining up with TRBD1. This CDR3 is built from 14 residues. Germline CDR1 and CDR2: SGHRS and YFSETQ. With 8 bases clipped from V and 4 bases from J, the junction kept 11 bases outside the gene matches. CDR3 region: CASAWTGGGYGYTF. Here the CDR3 DNA reads TGCGCCAGTGCCTGGACAGGTGGAGGCTATGGCTACACCTTC.

The chain is built from TRBV3-1 (or the pseudogene TRBV3-2) and TRBJ2-5, with 7 nucleotides matching TRBD2. Germline V gene lookup returns CDR1 LGHDT and CDR2 YNNKEL (reference sequence). The CDR3 length is 14 residues. The junction had 9 bases not matched to a gene; V was cut back by 4 bases and J by 7 bases. The CDR3 protein is CASSPPAERGTQYF. The CDR3 DNA reads as TGTGCCAGCAGCCCCCCGGCGGAGCGGGGGACCCAGTACTTC.

The CDR3 DNA is TGCGCCAGCAGTGGAGGGATAAATCAAGGCAATGAGCAGTTCTTC. This translates into CASSGGINQGNEQFF. This chain uses TRBV5-1 with TRBJ2-1, with D possibly matching TRBD2 (6 bases). From germline, CDR1 is SGHRS and CDR2 YFSETQ. V lost 5 bases and J lost 6, with 18 bases in between. CDR3 length: 15 amino acids. The whole variable domain, remainder taken from reference TRBV5-1 and TRBJ2-1, is KAGVTQTPRYLIKTRGQQVTLSCSPISGHRSVSWYQQTPGQGLQFLFEYFSETQRNKGNFPGRFSGRQFSNSRSEMNVSTLELGDSALYLCASSGGINQGNEQFFGPGTRLTVL.

The chain uses TRBV3-1 (or the pseudogene TRBV3-2) and TRBJ2-5, with no clear D. V was trimmed by 8 bases and J by 7 bases, leaving 20 bases between them. The germline gives CDR1 LGHDT, CDR2 YNNKEL (reference sequence). The CDR3 loop spans 14 amino acids. The CDR3 sequence is CASGEEFKGGTQYF. In nucleotides, the CDR3 is TGTGCCAGCGGAGAGGAGTTTAAAGGCGGGACCCAGTACTTC.

This sequence joins TRBV7-9 and TRBJ1-2, with unresolved D. The CDR3 is 13 residues long. The V end lost 1 base, the J end lost 2 bases, and 5 bases lay between the germline ends. Germline loops: CDR1 SEHNR, CDR2 FQNEAQ (reference sequence). CDR3 sequence: CASSLDFNYGYTF. DNA for the CDR3: TGTGCCAGCAGCTTAGACTTCAACTATGGCTACACCTTC.

The chain has TRBV7-9 and TRBJ1-1; TRBD1 aligns across 10 bases. The V and J ends lost 1 base and 3 bases, in that order; junction bases with no gene match: 2. The germline gives CDR1 SEHNR, CDR2 FQNEAQ (reference sequence). CDR3 length equals 15 residues. Written as DNA, the CDR3 is TGTGCCAGCAGCTTAGTCGGACAGGGGGACACTGAAGCTTTCTTT. This sequence encodes CASSLVGQGDTEAFF.

The chain links TRBV11-2 to TRBJ2-7; TRBD1 aligns across 8 bases. CDR3 size: 15 residues. Germline V lookup: CDR1 SGHAT, CDR2 FQNNGV. Trimming removed 5 bases from V and 2 bases from J; junction bases left unmatched: 8. The chain's CDR3 is CASSRSDRGAYEQYF. CDR3 coding DNA: TGTGCCAGCAGCCGTTCTGACAGGGGAGCCTACGAGCAGTACTTC. The variable domain in full, with the rest retrieved from reference TRBV11-2 and TRBJ2-7, is EAGVAQSPRYKIIEKRQSVAFWCNPISGHATLYWYQQILGQGPKLLIQFQNNGVVDDSQLPKDRFSAERLKGVDSTLKIQPAKLEDSAVYLCASSRSDRGAYEQYFGPGTRLTVT.

The chain employs TRBV29-1 and TRBJ2-7, with a weak D call TRBD2 (6 bases). Trimming took off 4 bases at V and 4 bases at J, with 11 bases between the two ends. The CDR3 contains 12 residues. Germline assignment: CDR1 SQVTM and CDR2 ANQGSEA. This chain's CDR3 is CSVVEGTYEQYF. The CDR3 coding sequence is TGCAGCGTTGTTGAGGGGACTTACGAGCAGTACTTC.

V is TRBV12-3 or TRBV12-4 and J is TRBJ1-2, with a possible D match to TRBD1 (5 bases). This CDR3 has 13 amino acids. V was pared by 1 base and J by 9 bases, with 12 bases between. For the CDR3, the DNA is TGTGCCAGCAGTTTAGGGGGCATGGGAAGCTACACCTTC. Translated, it gives CASSLGGMGSYTF.

V gene TRBV3-1 (or the pseudogene TRBV3-2) combines with J gene TRBJ2-7, with 10 bases lining up with TRBD2. Germline values: CDR1 LGHDT, CDR2 YNNKEL (reference sequence). This CDR3 spans 15 amino acids. After removal of 3 bases from V and 3 bases from J, the junction contained 5 bases not matched to a gene. CDR3: CASSQAPSGGYEQYF. CDR3 in DNA: TGTGCCAGCAGCCAGGCTCCTAGCGGGGGCTACGAGCAGTACTTC.

The gene calls are TRBV12-3 or TRBV12-4 and TRBJ2-7; no clear D. This CDR3 region has 13 residues. V lost 3 bases to trimming and J lost 3 bases, with 9 bases between them. The CDR3 DNA follows: TGTGCCAGCAGTTTCCCCGTTAGCTACGAGCAGTACTTC. Its protein product is CASSFPVSYEQYF.

This chain links TRBV20-1 with TRBJ1-6; 9 nucleotides align to TRBD1. V lost 3 bases, J lost 10 bases, and 7 bases stayed unmatched. CDR3 length equals 14 residues. Looked up from germline, CDR1 is DFQATT and CDR2 is SNEGSKA (reference sequence). For the CDR3, the DNA is TGCAGTGCTAGTCTCCGGGACAGGGCATCACCCCTCCACTTT. It encodes CSASLRDRASPLHF.

The rearrangement joins TRBV10-1 to TRBJ2-3; tentatively, D is TRBD1 (5 bases). The CDR3 sequence is 14 residues long. V shed 3 bases and J shed 2 bases, with 9 bases lying between them. The germline gives CDR1 WNHNN, CDR2 SYGVQD (reference sequence). CDR3 sequence reads: CASSDDSLTDTQYF. CDR3 coding DNA: TGCGCCAGCAGTGATGACAGCCTCACAGATACGCAGTATTTT.

The J gene is TRBJ1-3, the V gene TRBV2, with 8 bases matching TRBD1. The J segment lost 2 bases and the V segment lost 9 bases, leaving 6 bases of the junction unmatched. CDR1 and CDR2 (germline): SNHLY, FYNNEI. This CDR3 has 14 residues. CDR3 in amino acids: CASQGQGTGNTIYF. CDR3 in DNA: TGTGCCAGTCAAGGACAGGGCACTGGAAACACCATATATTTT.

Written as DNA, the CDR3 is TGTGCCAGCGGGCAGGCGGGGAGCAATCAGCCCCAGCATTTT. Translation: CASGQAGSNQPQHF. The V and J genes are TRBV13 and TRBJ1-5, with no clear D. V lost 8 bases, J lost 1 base, and 12 bases lay in between. Germline assignment: CDR1 PRHDT and CDR2 FYEKMQ (reference sequence). The CDR3 is made up of 14 amino acids.

The chain combines TRBV10-3 with TRBJ2-1; 11 bases match TRBD2. Unmatched junction bases numbered 10, after V lost 3 bases and J lost 0 bases. The CDR3 spans 19 residues. CDR1 and CDR2 (germline): ENHRY, SYGVKD. The CDR3 here is CAISDWLAGGRGSYNEQFF. DNA of the CDR3: TGTGCCATCAGTGACTGGCTAGCGGGGGGCCGGGGCTCCTACAATGAGCAGTTCTTC.

The chain combines TRBV5-1 with TRBJ2-7; D may be TRBD2 (7 bases). The CDR3 is 15 residues long. The germline V gene encodes CDR1 SGHRS and CDR2 YFSETQ. V shed 4 bases and J shed 5 bases, with 19 bases lying between them. The CDR3 spells CASSQKGGLVHEQYF. The CDR3 DNA is TGCGCCAGCAGCCAAAAGGGGGGGCTCGTCCACGAGCAGTACTTC.

The chain is built from TRBV21-1 and TRBJ2-7; the table's D call, TRBD1, was not checked against the DNA. TRBV21-1 is designated a pseudogene. The CDR3 covers 16 residues. In DNA, the CDR3 is TGTGCCAGCAGCAAAGCGGACAGACGAATCCTACGCGAGCAGTACTTC. As protein: CASSKADRRILREQYF.

J is TRBJ1-5 and V is TRBV9; tentative D call: TRBD1 (5 bases). Trimming pared 3 bases from V and 5 bases from J, leaving 12 bases between. Germline lookup yields CDR1 SGDLS and CDR2 YYNGEE. The CDR3 extends over 14 amino acids. CDR3 loop: CASSAGTLDQPQHF. In DNA form, the CDR3 reads TGTGCCAGCAGCGCCGGGACTCTCGATCAGCCCCAGCATTTT. The whole variable domain, filled in from reference TRBV9 and TRBJ1-5, reads DSGVTQTPKHLITATGQRVTLRCSPRSGDLSVYWYQQSLDQGLQFLIQYYNGEERAKGNILERFSAQQFPDLHSELNLSSLELGDSALYFCASSAGTLDQPQHFGDGTRLSIL.

The genes are TRBV24-1 and TRBJ1-5, with D perhaps TRBD1 (6 bases). The CDR3 spans 15 residues. Trimming stripped 9 bases from V and 2 bases from J, with 16 bases between. CDR1 KGHDR and CDR2 SFDVKD come from the germline V gene. The CDR3 reads CATGGGGLGNQPQHF. CDR3 in DNA: TGTGCCACCGGGGGCGGGGGGCTCGGCAATCAGCCCCAGCATTTT.

The chain carries TRBV11-3 and TRBJ2-2; 10 nucleotides match TRBD2. CDR1 and CDR2 from the germline V gene are SGHNT and YENEEA. CDR3 length: 13 amino acids. After removal of 6 bases from V and 6 bases from J, the junction contained 1 base not matched to a gene. The DNA for the CDR3 is TGTGCCAGCAGAAGCGGGAGGGCCGGGGAGCTGTTTTTT. This sequence encodes CASRSGRAGELFF.

V is TRBV28 and J is TRBJ2-1; 8 nucleotides align to TRBD1. The CDR3 spans 15 residues. V shed 2 bases and J 7 bases; nucleotides not matched to a gene: 7. Per germline, CDR1 MDHEN and CDR2 SYDVKM. The CDR3 loop reads CASSLGQGAANEQFF. DNA for the CDR3: TGTGCCAGCAGTTTAGGCCAGGGGGCGGCGAATGAGCAGTTCTTC.

This chain connects TRBV28 to TRBJ1-4; unclear D gene. Germline V gene lookup returns CDR1 MDHEN and CDR2 SYDVKM. This CDR3 is 17 amino acids long. Trimming took 6 bases from V and 7 from J, leaving 24 bases between them. CDR3 nucleotide sequence: TGTGCCAGCAGCCTCAGGACGCGGGGAGTATGGGGTGAAAAACTGTTTTTT. Encoded protein: CASSLRTRGVWGEKLFF. The variable domain in full, completed from reference TRBV28 and TRBJ1-4, reads DVKVTQSSRYLVKRTGEKVFLECVQDMDHENMFWYRQDPGLGLRLIYFSYDVKMKEKGDIPEGYSVSREKKERFSLILESASTNQTSMYLCASSLRTRGVWGEKLFFGSGTQLSVL.

This chain uses TRBV4-1 with TRBJ2-1; D perhaps matches TRBD2 (6 bases). This CDR3 is 16 amino acids long. Germline lookup yields CDR1 MGHRA and CDR2 YSYEKL. The germline V and J ends were trimmed by 1 base and 7 bases, with 17 bases remaining between them. This chain's CDR3 is CASSQAGSGTGNEQFF. CDR3 nucleotides: TGCGCCAGCAGCCAAGCCGGGTCCGGGACTGGGAATGAGCAGTTCTTC.

The gene calls are TRBV28 and TRBJ2-7, with TRBD1 as a possible D gene (6 bases). The CDR3 spans 15 residues. The germline gives CDR1 MDHEN, CDR2 SYDVKM. The V gene lost 3 bases and the J gene lost 2 bases, with 14 bases spanning the gap. CDR3 protein: CASSFAGVTTYEQYF. CDR3 DNA sequence: TGTGCCAGCAGTTTCGCAGGGGTTACGACCTACGAGCAGTACTTC.

This clone was observed at least ten times. This chain uses TRBV5-5 with TRBJ2-1; D not certain. Germline CDR1 and CDR2: SGHKS and YYEKEE (reference sequence). Between the trimmed V and J ends, which lost 2 bases and 4 bases, there was a span of 13 bases. CDR3 length: 15 residues. The CDR3 reads CASSLIISGYNEQFF. The CDR3 DNA reads as TGTGCCAGCAGCTTAATTATCTCGGGTTACAATGAGCAGTTCTTC.

The rearrangement links TRBV6-5 to TRBJ1-5; D not resolved. This CDR3 region has 13 residues. The V gene's germline CDR1 is MNHEY and CDR2 SVGAGI. The V end lost 3 bases, the J end lost 4 bases, and 7 bases lay between the germline ends. The CDR3 spells CASSYEENQPQHF. CDR3 sequence (DNA): TGTGCCAGCAGTTATGAGGAGAATCAGCCCCAGCATTTT.

This clone has just one count. The chain has TRBV27 and TRBJ1-2, with 7 bases fitting TRBD1. Germline values: CDR1 MNHEY, CDR2 SMNVEV (reference sequence). There are 15 residues in the CDR3. V dropped 5 bases and J dropped 4; count of bases not matched to a gene: 10. The CDR3 protein is CASSARDRELYGYTF. In DNA, the CDR3 is TGTGCCAGCAGTGCCCGGGACAGAGAGCTCTATGGCTACACCTTC.

The chain recombines TRBV18 with TRBJ2-1; possibly TRBD2 for D (5 bases). The germline V gene has CDR1 KGHSH and CDR2 LQKENI. CDR3 size: 11 residues. The ends were cut back, 6 bases at V and 5 bases at J, with 5 bases in the middle. The CDR3 loop is CASSEDNEQFF. Here the CDR3 DNA reads TGTGCCAGCTCGGAGGACAATGAGCAGTTCTTC.